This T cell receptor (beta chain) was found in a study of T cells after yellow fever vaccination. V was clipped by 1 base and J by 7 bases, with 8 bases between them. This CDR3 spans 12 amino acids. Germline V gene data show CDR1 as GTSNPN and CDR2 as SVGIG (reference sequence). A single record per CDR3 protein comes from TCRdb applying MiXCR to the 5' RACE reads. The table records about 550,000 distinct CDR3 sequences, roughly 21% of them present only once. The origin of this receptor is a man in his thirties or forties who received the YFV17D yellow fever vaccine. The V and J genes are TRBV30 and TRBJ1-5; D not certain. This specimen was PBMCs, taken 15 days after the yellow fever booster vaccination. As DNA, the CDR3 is TGTGCCTGGAGTGGGGGTCCCCAGCCCCAGCATTTT. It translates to CAWSGGPQPQHF.